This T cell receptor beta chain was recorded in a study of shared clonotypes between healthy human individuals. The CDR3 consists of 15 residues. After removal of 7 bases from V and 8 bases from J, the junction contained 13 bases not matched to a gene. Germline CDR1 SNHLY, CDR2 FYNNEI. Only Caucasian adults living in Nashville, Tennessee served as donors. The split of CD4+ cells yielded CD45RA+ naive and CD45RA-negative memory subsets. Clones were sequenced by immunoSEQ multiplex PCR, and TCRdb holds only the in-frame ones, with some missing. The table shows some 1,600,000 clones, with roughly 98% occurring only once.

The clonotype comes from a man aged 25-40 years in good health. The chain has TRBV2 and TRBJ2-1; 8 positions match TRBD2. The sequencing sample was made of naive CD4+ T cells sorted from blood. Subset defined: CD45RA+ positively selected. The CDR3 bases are TGTGCCAGCATCCTCGAGCGGGGGCCTTCTTATGAGCAGTTCTTC. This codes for CASILERGPSYEQFF.